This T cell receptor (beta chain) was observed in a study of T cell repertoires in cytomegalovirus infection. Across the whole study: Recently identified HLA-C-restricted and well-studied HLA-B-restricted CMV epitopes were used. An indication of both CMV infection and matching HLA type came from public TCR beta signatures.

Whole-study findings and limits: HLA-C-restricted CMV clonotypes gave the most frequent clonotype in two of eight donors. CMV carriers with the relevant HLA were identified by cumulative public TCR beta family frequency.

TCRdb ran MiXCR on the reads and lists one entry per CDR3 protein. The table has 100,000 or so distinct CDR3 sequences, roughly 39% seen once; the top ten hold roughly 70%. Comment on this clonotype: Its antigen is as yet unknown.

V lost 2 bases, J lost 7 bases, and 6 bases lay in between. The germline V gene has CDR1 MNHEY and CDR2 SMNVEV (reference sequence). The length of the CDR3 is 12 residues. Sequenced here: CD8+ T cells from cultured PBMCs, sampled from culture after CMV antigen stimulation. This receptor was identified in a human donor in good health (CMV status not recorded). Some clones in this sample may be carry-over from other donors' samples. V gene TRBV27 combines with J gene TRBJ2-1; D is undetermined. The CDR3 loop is CASSLMGNEQFF. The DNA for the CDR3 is TGTGCCAGCAGTTTAATGGGGAATGAGCAGTTCTTC.